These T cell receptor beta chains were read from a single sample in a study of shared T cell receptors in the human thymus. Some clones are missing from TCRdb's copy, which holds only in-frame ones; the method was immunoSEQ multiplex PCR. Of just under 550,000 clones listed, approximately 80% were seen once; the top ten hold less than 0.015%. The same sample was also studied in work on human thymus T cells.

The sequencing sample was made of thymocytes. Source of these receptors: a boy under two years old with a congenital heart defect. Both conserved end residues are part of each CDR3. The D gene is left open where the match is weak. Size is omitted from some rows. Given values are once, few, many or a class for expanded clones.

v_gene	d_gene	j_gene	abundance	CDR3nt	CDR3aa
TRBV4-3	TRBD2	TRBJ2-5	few	TGCGCCAGCAGCCGGGGACTAGCGGGAGGGCCAACCCAGTACTTC	CASSRGLAGGPTQYF
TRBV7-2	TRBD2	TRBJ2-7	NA	TGTGCCAGCAGCTTGGCTAGCGGGAGTATCGACGAGCAGTACTTC	CASSLASGSIDEQYF
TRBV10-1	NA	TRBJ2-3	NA	TGCGCCAGCAGGGACAGACACACAGATACGCAGTATTTT	CASRDRHTDTQYF
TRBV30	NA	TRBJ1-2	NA	TGTGCCTGGAGTGTACTATGGGGGGATAACTATGGCTACACCTTC	CAWSVLWGDNYGYTF
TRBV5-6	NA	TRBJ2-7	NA	TGTGCCAGCAGAGGTCCGGGGATCGAGCAGTACTTC	CASRGPGIEQYF
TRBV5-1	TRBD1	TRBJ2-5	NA	TGCGCCAGCAGCTTGACAGGGGCAAAAGAGACCCAGTACTTC	CASSLTGAKETQYF
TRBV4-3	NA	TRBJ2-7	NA	TGCGCCAGCAGCCCCCAACAGGGCCAACCCTACGAGCAGTACTTC	CASSPQQGQPYEQYF
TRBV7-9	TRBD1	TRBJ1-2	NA	TGTGCCAGCAGAAACCCGATGGGGACAGAGGATGGCTACACCTTC	CASRNPMGTEDGYTF
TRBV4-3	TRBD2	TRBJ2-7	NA	TGCGCCAGCAGCCAAGACGGGCGGGGGAGCTCCTACGAGCAGTACTTC	CASSQDGRGSSYEQYF
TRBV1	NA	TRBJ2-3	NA	TGCACCAGCAGCCGAGCCGGGACTAGCGGCACAGATACGCAGTATTTT	CTSSRAGTSGTDTQYF
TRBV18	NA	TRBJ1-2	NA	TGTGCCAGCTCACCTGGCCGGAATAGGGACTCCGACGACTATGGCTACACCTTC	CASSPGRNRDSDDYGYTF
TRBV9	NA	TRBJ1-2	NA	TGTGCCAGCAGCTCGCGAGTTGTAAACTATGGCTACACCTTC	CASSSRVVNYGYTF
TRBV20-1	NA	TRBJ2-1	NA	TGCAGTGGTCCAGGGTCCCATGAGCAGTTCTTC	CSGPGSHEQFF
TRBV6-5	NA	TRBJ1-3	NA	TGTGCCAGCAGTTACTCCCGCAGCTCTGGAAACACCATATATTTT	CASSYSRSSGNTIYF
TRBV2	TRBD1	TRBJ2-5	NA	TGTGCCAGCAGGTTAGGGACAGGGGTGCAAGAGACCCAGTACTTC	CASRLGTGVQETQYF
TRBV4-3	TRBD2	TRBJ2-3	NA	TGCGCCAGCAGCCAAGATCGAGGACGGCTAGCGGGAGGGCCGAAAACAGATACGCAGTATTTT	CASSQDRGRLAGGPKTDTQYF
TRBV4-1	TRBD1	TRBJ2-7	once	TGCGCCAGCAGCCAAGACGGGACAGGGTTTGCGGAGCAGTACTTC	CASSQDGTGFAEQYF
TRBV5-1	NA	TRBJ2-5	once	TGCGCCAGCAGCTTGGTCGGAAGGGGAGAGACCCAGTACTTC	CASSLVGRGETQYF
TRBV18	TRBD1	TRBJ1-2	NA	TGTGCCACCTCAGAGGGACAGGGCGACTATGGCTACACCTTC	CATSEGQGDYGYTF
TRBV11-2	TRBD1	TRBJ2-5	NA	TGTGCCAGCAGCATTACAGGGGGGAAAGAGACCCAGTACTTC	CASSITGGKETQYF
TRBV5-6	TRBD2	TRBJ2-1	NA	TGTGCCAGCAGCTTTTCCCTAGCGGATTACAATGAGCAGTTCTTC	CASSFSLADYNEQFF
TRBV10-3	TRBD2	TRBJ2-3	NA	TGTGCCATCAGTGAGATGAATTGGGCTAGCGGCCTCGAGGCAGATACGCAGTATTTT	CAISEMNWASGLEADTQYF
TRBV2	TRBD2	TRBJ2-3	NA	TGTGCCAGCAGTGTGGGACTACGCACAGATACGCAGTATTTT	CASSVGLRTDTQYF
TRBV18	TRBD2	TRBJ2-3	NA	TGTGCCAGCCTGGCTAGCGGCCCAAGCACAGATACGCAGTATTTT	CASLASGPSTDTQYF
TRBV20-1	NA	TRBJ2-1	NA	TGCAGTGCCAGGTATTGGTATGAGCAGTTCTTC	CSARYWYEQFF
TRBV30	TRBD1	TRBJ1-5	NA	TGTGCCTGGAGTGCCCCGAAAGCTAGTCAGGGGGGAAATCAGCCCCAGCATTTT	CAWSAPKASQGGNQPQHF
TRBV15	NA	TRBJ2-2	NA	TGTGCCACCAGCAGAACCCAGGCCGGGGAGCTGTTTTTT	CATSRTQAGELFF
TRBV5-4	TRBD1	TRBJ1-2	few	TGTGCCAGCAGCCGTCCTGACAGGGGAAGGGTTGGCTACACCTTC	CASSRPDRGRVGYTF
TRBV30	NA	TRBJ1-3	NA	TGTGCCTGGAGTGAGGGGGATGTGCGGGCCTCTGGAAACACCATATATTTT	CAWSEGDVRASGNTIYF
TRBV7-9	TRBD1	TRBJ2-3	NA	TGTGCCAGCAGCTTGGATACAGGGGCCACAGATACGCAGTATTTT	CASSLDTGATDTQYF
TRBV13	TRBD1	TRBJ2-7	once	TGTGCCAGCAGCTTACCGGGACAGGGGTTCTACGAGCAGTACTTC	CASSLPGQGFYEQYF
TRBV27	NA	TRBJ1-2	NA	TGTGCCAGCAGCCCCAGTAACGACTATGGCTACACCTTC	CASSPSNDYGYTF
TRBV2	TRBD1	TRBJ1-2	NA	TGTGCCAGCAGCAGGGACAGGGTCTCTGGCTACACCTTC	CASSRDRVSGYTF
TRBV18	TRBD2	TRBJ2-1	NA	TGTGCCAGCTCACCCCAGCGGGAGGGCCACAATGAGCAGTTCTTC	CASSPQREGHNEQFF
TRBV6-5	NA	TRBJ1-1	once	TGTGCCAGCAGTTACGGGGGTTACAGGGTGGGCACTGAAGCTTTCTTT	CASSYGGYRVGTEAFF
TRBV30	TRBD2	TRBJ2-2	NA	TGTGCCTGGGACGGGGGGGTCACCGGGGAGCTGTTTTTT	CAWDGGVTGELFF
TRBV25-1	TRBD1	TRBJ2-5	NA	TGTGCCAGCAGTGCTGGAGGACAGGGCTGGGAGACCCAGTACTTC	CASSAGGQGWETQYF
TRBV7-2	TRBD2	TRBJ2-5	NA	TGTGCCAGCAGCCCGCCCCTGGGACTAGCGTTGTGGGAGACCCAGTACTTC	CASSPPLGLALWETQYF
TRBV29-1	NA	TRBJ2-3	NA	TGCAGCGCCGCGGACATGCTTAGCGGAGCATCTAGCACAGATACGCAGTATTTT	CSAADMLSGASSTDTQYF
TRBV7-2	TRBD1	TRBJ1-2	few	TGTGCCAGCAGCTCGACAGGGAACTATGGCTACACCTTC	CASSSTGNYGYTF
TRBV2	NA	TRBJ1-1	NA	TGTGCCGGGCCGGAGGGAACTGAAGCTTTCTTT	CAGPEGTEAFF